This T cell receptor (beta chain) emerged from a study of response to subunit inactivated influenza vaccine. This clonotype came up a few times. A junction boundary mismatches the germline segment, possibly from a read error. Using its own MiXCR run on the RT-PCR reads, TCRdb lists one record per CDR3 protein. The profile shows about 540,000 distinct CDR3 sequences, under 30% of them singletons. Germline CDR1 reads MGHDK; CDR2 reads SYGVNS. The CDR3 consists of 16 residues. This sample was shared with a second study, whose subject was T cells expressing NK-cell markers. That paper notes: TCR beta libraries carry UMIs added by 5'RACE template switching. CD3+CD56+NKG2C+, CD3+CD56+NKG2C- and CD3+CD56-NKG2C+ T cells, once sorted, supplied the TCR beta repertoires. The study sequenced eight donors, seven HCMV-seropositive and one seronegative. NKG2C+ dominant clonotype frequencies in 5 or 6 donors were about 1.0-7.0% of CD8+ T cells. The study left the HCMV specificity of expanded NKG2C+ T cell clones unresolved.

Here the sequenced sample was CD4+ T cells sorted from PBMCs, taken 12 days after vaccination. The clonotype originates from a man aged 50 to 60 who received an inactivated influenza vaccine. The chain combines TRBV25-1 with TRBJ2-1; 11 nucleotides match TRBD2. The CDR3 here is CASSAPGLAAYNEHFF. Here the CDR3 DNA reads TGTGCCAGCAGTGCCCCGGGACTAGCGGCCTACAATGAGCATTTCTTC.